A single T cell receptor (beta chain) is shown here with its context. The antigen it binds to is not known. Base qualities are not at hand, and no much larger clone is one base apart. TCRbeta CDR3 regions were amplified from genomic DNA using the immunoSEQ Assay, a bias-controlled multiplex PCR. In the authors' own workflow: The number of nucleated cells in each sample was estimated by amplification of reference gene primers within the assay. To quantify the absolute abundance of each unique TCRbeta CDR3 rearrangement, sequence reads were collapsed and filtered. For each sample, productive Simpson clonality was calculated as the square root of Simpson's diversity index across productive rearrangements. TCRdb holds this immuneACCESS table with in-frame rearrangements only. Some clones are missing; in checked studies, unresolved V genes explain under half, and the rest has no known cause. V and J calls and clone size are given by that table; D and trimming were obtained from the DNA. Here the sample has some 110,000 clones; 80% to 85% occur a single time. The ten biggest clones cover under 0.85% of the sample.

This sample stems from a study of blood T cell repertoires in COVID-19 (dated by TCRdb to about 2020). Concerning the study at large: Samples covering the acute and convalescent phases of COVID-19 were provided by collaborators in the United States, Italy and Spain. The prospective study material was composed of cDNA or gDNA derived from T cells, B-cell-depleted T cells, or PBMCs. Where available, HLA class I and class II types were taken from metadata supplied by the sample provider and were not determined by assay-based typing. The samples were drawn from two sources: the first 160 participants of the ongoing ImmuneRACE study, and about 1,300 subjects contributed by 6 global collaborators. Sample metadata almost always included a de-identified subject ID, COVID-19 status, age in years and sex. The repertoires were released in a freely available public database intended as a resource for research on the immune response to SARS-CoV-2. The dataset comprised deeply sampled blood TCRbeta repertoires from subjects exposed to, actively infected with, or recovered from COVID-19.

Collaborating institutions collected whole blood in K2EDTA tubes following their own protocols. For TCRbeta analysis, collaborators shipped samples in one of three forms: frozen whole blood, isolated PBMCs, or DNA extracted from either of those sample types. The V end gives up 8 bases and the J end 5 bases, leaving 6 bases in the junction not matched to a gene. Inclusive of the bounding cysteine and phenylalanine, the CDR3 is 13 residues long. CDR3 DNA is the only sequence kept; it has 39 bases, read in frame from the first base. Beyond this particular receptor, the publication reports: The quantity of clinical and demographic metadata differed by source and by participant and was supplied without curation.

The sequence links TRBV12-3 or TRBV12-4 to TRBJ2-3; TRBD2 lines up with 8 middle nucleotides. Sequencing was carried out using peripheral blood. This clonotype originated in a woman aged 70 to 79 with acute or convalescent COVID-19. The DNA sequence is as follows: TGTGCCAGCCGAATAAGCGGGGGAGATACGCAGTATTTT. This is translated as CASRISGGDTQYF.